What follows are 13 T cell receptor beta chains derived from one specimen sequenced in a study of cytomegalovirus exposure and HLA in healthy donors. Use of 60 Vbeta and 13 Jbeta primers characterized the PCR. The data were produced by immunoSEQ multiplex PCR, yet TCRdb's version contains in-frame clones alone and is incomplete. The table has 110,000 or so clones, 70% to 85% seen once. Sequencing was performed on PBMCs. The receptors originated from a woman between 40 and 50 years old in good health and CMV-seropositive.

This CDR3 is CASSLSPSGGAETQYF. In nucleotides, the CDR3 is TGTGCCAGCAGTTTATCCCCTAGCGGAGGGGCGGAGACCCAGTACTTC. V gene TRBV27 combines with J gene TRBJ2-5, with 7 nucleotides matching TRBD2. Germline V gene sequence: CDR1 MNHEY, CDR2 SMNVEV (reference sequence). The V and J ends lost 0 bases and 5 bases, in that order; junction bases with no gene match: 9. The CDR3 extends over 16 amino acids.

This chain links TRBV4-2 with TRBJ1-2, with D possibly being TRBD1 (5 bases). The germline CDR1 and CDR2 sequences are LGHNA and YNFKEQ. The length of the CDR3 is 16 residues. The V end lost 1 base, the J end lost 2 bases, and 14 bases lay between the germline ends. DNA of the CDR3: TGTGCCAGCAGCCAAGGGGCAGGGATCTTAAACTATGGCTACACCTTC. Translated, it gives CASSQGAGILNYGYTF.

V is TRBV29-1 and J is TRBJ2-2; TRBD2 matches at 8 bases. After removal of 6 bases from V and 3 bases from J, the junction contained 0 bases not matched to a gene. From germline, CDR1 is SQVTM and CDR2 ANQGSEA. The CDR3 spans 12 residues. The CDR3 DNA follows: TGCAGCGTAGCGGGAGACACCGGGGAGCTGTTTTTT. Its protein product is CSVAGDTGELFF.

This chain uses TRBV25-1 with TRBJ2-7; 10 bases are shared with TRBD2. V gave up 7 bases and J gave up 3 bases; unmatched junction bases: 9. The germline gives CDR1 MGHDK, CDR2 SYGVNS. The CDR3 consists of 15 residues. This chain's CDR3 is CASKGNLAGVYEQYF. The DNA for the CDR3 is TGTGCCAGCAAAGGAAACCTAGCGGGAGTCTACGAGCAGTACTTC.

This clone was picked up one time. V usage is TRBV15 and J usage is TRBJ2-7, with 7 bases aligning to TRBD2. J gave up 0 bases and V 3 bases, and 5 bases lay outside the gene matches. CDR1 is LNHNV and CDR2 is YYDKDF in the germline V gene (reference sequence). This CDR3 contains 15 residues. CDR3 loop: CATSRGGGSSYEQYF. In DNA form, the CDR3 reads TGTGCCACCAGCAGGGGAGGCGGGAGCTCCTACGAGCAGTACTTC.

The chain uses TRBV4-3 and TRBJ2-1; 9 bases align to TRBD2. Trimming took 0 bases from V and 12 from J; bases not matched to a gene: 18. Looked up from germline, CDR1 is LGHNA and CDR2 is YSLEER. The CDR3 consists of 18 residues. The CDR3 DNA reads TGCGCCAGCAGCCAAGATCCCGTGAGGGCGGGGGGGCGGAACGTGCAGTTCTTC. It is translated as CASSQDPVRAGGRNVQFF.

This sequence joins TRBV9 and TRBJ2-2, with 10 positions matching TRBD1. This CDR3 is built from 15 residues. Trimming cost V 0 bases and J 7 bases; bases outside gene matches: 3. Germline V CDR1 and CDR2: SGDLS, YYNGEE. The CDR3 protein is CASSVGDRGSGELFF. Here the CDR3 DNA reads TGTGCCAGCAGCGTAGGGGACAGGGGAAGCGGGGAGCTGTTTTTT.

The chain links TRBV28 to TRBJ2-5; 10 bases match TRBD2. Trimming took 3 bases from V and 4 from J; bases not matched to a gene: 8. Germline V gives CDR1 MDHEN, CDR2 SYDVKM. The CDR3 has 16 amino acids. In DNA, the CDR3 is TGTGCCAGCAGTTTCAGGTCACTAGCGGGAAGAGAGACCCAGTACTTC. This sequence encodes CASSFRSLAGRETQYF.

The rearrangement uses TRBV4-3 and TRBJ1-4, with TRBD1 matching 11 bases. There are 17 residues in the CDR3. Trimming cost V 4 bases and J 8 bases; bases outside gene matches: 12. Germline values: CDR1 LGHNA, CDR2 YSLEER. CDR3 in amino acids: CASSRLSPGTGGEKLFF. The CDR3 DNA sequence: TGCGCCAGCAGCCGACTATCTCCCGGGACAGGGGGGGAAAAACTGTTTTTT.

The chain uses TRBV12-5 and TRBJ2-1, with unresolved D. Trimming removed 0 bases at V and 5 bases at J, with 5 bases between. CDR3 size: 13 residues. Germline V gives CDR1 LGHNT, CDR2 FRNRAP. The CDR3 nucleotides are TGTGCTAGTGGTTTGGTCCTTCACAATGAGCAGTTCTTC. It specifies CASGLVLHNEQFF.

Here the CDR3 reads CATSRADRGYQPQHF. DNA for the CDR3: TGTGCCACCAGCAGAGCCGACAGGGGCTATCAGCCCCAGCATTTT. The chain employs TRBV15 and TRBJ1-5, with 8 bases lining up with TRBD1. J was trimmed by 5 bases and V by 1 base; bases with no gene match: 4. From germline, CDR1 is LNHNV and CDR2 YYDKDF (reference sequence). The CDR3 runs 15 residues.

V usage is TRBV7-3 and J usage is TRBJ1-2, with 8 bases identical to TRBD1. V dropped 2 bases and J dropped 4; count of bases not matched to a gene: 0. Germline CDR1 reads SGHTA; CDR2 reads FQGTGA. CDR3 length equals 13 residues. CDR3 residues: CASSLDRGYGYTF. In DNA, the CDR3 is TGTGCCAGCAGCTTAGACAGGGGCTATGGCTACACCTTC.

The genes are TRBV18 and TRBJ2-1; 10 bases agree with TRBD2. Germline CDR1 and CDR2: KGHSH and LQKENI. The CDR3 consists of 15 residues. After removal of 3 bases from V and 6 bases from J, the junction contained 5 bases not matched to a gene. Here the CDR3 reads CASSPLAGAFNEQFF. For the CDR3, the DNA is TGTGCCAGCTCACCCCTAGCGGGGGCGTTCAATGAGCAGTTCTTC.